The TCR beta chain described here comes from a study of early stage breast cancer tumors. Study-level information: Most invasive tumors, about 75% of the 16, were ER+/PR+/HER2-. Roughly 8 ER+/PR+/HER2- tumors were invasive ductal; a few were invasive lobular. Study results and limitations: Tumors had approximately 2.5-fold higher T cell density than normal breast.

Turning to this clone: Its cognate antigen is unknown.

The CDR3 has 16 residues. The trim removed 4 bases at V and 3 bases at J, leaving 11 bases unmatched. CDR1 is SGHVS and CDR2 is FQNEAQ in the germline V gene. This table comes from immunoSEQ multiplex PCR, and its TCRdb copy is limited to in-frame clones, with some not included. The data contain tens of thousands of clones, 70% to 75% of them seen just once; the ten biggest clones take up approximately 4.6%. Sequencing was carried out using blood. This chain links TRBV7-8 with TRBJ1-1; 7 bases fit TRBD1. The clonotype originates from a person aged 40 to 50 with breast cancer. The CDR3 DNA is TGTGCCAGCAGCTATCCAACCCGGGACAGTGACACTGAAGCTTTCTTT. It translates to CASSYPTRDSDTEAFF.